This record covers a single T cell receptor beta chain. Antigen: not known. The sample belongs to a study of vaccination effects on CD4 cells after COVID-19. Overall study: Post-vaccine sample collection fell at a median of 72 days after the second dose.

CD4+ T cells specific for antigen were expanded with viral peptide pools by the ViraFEST assay before sequencing. Following 10 days of culture, CD4+ T cells were isolated. Vaccine administered to participants consisted of two doses of either BNT162b2 or mRNA-1273. Nucleocapsid antibodies were negative in the vaccine recipients, who had never had SARS-CoV-2 infection. In culture with 8 to 10 IU/ml IL-2 and roughly 9.7 ug/ml peptides, PBMC were grown at fewer than 2.5 million per well. Replacing half the medium with IL-2 medium was done on days 3 and 7. Measured with immunoSEQ multiplex PCR; TCRdb has only the in-frame clones, and not every one. The repertoire holds tens of thousands of clones, 72% seen once, with roughly 10% in the top ten. The germline CDR1 and CDR2 sequences are MNHEY and SMNVEV (reference sequence). V lost 3 bases, J lost 6 bases, and 7 bases stayed unmatched. This CDR3 has 16 amino acids.

The chain carries TRBV27 and TRBJ2-1; 11 bases align to TRBD2. The sequence was collected from a human donor who received a COVID-19 vaccine. Sequencing used CD4+ T cells from PBMCs cultured with HCoV-NL63 spike peptides, obtained after COVID-19 vaccination. CDR3 amino acids: CASSFPLAGGPNEQFF. The CDR3 coding sequence is TGTGCCAGCAGTTTCCCCCTAGCGGGAGGACCCAATGAGCAGTTCTTC.